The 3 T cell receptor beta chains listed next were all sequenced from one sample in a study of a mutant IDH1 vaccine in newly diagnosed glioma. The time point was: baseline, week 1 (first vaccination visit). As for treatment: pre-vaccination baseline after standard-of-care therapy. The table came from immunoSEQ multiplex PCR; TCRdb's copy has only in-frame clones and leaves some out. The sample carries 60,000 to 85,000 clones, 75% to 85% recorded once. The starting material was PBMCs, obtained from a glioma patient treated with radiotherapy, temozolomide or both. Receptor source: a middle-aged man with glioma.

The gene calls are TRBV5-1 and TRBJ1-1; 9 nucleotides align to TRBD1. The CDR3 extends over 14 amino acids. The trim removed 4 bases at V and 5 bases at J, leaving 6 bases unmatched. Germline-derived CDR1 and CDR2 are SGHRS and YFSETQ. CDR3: CASSPDRGSTEAFF. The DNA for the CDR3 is TGCGCCAGCAGCCCGGACAGGGGAAGTACTGAAGCTTTCTTT.

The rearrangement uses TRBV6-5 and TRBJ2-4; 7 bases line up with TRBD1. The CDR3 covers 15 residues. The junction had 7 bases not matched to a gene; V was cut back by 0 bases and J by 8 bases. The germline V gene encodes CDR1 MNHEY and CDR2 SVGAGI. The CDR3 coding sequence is TGTGCCAGCAGTTACTCTTCAGGGGGTGGGTACATTCAGTACTTC. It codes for CASSYSSGGGYIQYF.

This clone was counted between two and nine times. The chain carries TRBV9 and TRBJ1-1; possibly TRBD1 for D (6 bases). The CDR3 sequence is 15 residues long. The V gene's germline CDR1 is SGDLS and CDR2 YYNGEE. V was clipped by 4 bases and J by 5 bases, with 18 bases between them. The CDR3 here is CASSSNSQGRTEAFF. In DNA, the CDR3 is TGTGCCAGCAGCTCAAACAGTCAGGGGAGGACTGAAGCTTTCTTT.